The entry below gives a single T cell receptor beta chain sequence along with its context. Its antigen is unknown. J gave up 7 bases and V 4 bases, and 17 bases lay outside the gene matches. The CDR3 is 16 residues long. Germline assignment: CDR1 GTSNPN and CDR2 SVGIG (reference sequence). The data originate from a study of cytomegalovirus exposure and HLA in healthy donors. Points from the study as a whole: Investigators reported 150 to 200 TCR beta chains as tied to cytomegalovirus. TCR clusters originating in the first cohort tended to co-occur in the roughly 130 validation repertoires, according to a later analysis. Using the classifier, cytomegalovirus status was reportedly diagnosed with high specificity and sensitivity.

This table comes from immunoSEQ multiplex PCR, and its TCRdb copy is limited to in-frame clones, with some not included. The repertoire holds about 140,000 clones, with about four fifths as singletons. The chain uses TRBV30 and TRBJ1-2; 8 bases agree with TRBD1. The receptor was isolated from a woman aged 25 to 39 in good health and CMV-seronegative. Material: PBMCs. For the CDR3, the DNA is TGTGCCTGGACCTCGAGAAGAAAGGGACAGGAAGGTGGCTACACCTTC. Residues: CAWTSRRKGQEGGYTF.